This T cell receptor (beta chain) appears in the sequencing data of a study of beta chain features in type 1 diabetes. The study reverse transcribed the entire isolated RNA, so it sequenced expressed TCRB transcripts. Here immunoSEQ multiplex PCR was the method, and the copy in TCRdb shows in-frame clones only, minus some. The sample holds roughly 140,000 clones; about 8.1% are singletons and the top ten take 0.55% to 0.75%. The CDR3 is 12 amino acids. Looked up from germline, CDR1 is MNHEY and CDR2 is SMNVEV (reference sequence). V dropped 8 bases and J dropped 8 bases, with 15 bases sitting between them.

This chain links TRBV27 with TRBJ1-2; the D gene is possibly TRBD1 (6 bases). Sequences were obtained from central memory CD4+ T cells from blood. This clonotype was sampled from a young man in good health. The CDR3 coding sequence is TGTGCCAGCCGGACAGCATCGAGGGGCTACACCTTC. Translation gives CASRTASRGYTF.